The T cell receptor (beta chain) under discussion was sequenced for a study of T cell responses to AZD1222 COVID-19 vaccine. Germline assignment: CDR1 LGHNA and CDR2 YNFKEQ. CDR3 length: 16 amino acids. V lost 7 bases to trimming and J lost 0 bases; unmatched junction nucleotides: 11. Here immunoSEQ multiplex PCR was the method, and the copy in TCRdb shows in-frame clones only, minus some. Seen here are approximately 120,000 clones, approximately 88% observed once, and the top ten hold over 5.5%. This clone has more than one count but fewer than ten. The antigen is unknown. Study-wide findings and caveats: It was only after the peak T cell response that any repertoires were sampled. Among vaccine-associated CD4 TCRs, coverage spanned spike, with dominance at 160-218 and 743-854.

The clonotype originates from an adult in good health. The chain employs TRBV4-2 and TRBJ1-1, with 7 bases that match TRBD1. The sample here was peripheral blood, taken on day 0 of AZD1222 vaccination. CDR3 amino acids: CASTQGDGGMNTEAFF. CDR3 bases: TGTGCCAGCACCCAGGGGGATGGGGGGATGAACACTGAAGCTTTCTTT.